This T cell receptor beta chain was identified during a study of cytomegalovirus exposure and HLA in healthy donors. Study-level results: The study carried out a later analysis of TCR beta sequences. It associated around 17,000 of them with specific HLA alleles at a false discovery rate of 0.05. Several top significant clusters appeared, in a later analysis, to be linked to common viral pathogens. Productive status was seen about 90% or about 30% of the time for most TCR beta V segments in an earlier analysis.

Researchers ran the PCR with 60 Vbeta and 13 Jbeta primers. Measured with immunoSEQ multiplex PCR; TCRdb has only the in-frame clones, and not every one. The repertoire holds 80,000 to 95,000 clones, 55% to 75% seen once, with 16% in the top ten. The CDR3 has 14 amino acids. Losses at the gene ends were 1 base for V and 6 bases for J; bases not matched to a gene: 3. Germline values: CDR1 LNHDA, CDR2 SQIVND (reference sequence). Sampled while nominally healthy, donors likely had unrecorded immune exposures. This clone has more than one count but fewer than ten. The antigen remains undetermined. This TCR was recovered from a woman between 18 and 30 years old in good health and CMV-seropositive. Source material: PBMCs. The V call is TRBV19, the J call TRBJ2-7, with 10 bases aligning to TRBD1. DNA for the CDR3: TGTGCCAGTAGTATAGTTGGACAGGGGGTCGAGCAGTACTTC. Residues: CASSIVGQGVEQYF.